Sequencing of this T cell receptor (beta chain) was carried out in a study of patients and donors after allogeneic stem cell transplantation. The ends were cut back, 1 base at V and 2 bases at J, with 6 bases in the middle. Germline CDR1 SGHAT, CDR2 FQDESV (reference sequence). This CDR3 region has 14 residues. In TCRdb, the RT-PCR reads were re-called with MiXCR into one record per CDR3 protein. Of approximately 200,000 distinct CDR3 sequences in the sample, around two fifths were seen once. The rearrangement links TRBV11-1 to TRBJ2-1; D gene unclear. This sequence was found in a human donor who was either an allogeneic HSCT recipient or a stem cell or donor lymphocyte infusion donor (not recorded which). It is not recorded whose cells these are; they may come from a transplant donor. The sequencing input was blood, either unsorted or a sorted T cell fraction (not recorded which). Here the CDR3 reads CASSLGVPYNEQFF. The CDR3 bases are TGTGCCAGCAGCTTAGGGGTACCCTACAATGAGCAGTTCTTC. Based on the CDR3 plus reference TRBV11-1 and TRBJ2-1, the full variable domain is EAEVAQSPRYKITEKSQAVAFWCDPISGHATLYWYRQILGQGPELLVQFQDESVVDDSQLPKDRFSAERLKGVDSTLKIQPAELGDSAMYLCASSLGVPYNEQFFGPGTRLTVL.